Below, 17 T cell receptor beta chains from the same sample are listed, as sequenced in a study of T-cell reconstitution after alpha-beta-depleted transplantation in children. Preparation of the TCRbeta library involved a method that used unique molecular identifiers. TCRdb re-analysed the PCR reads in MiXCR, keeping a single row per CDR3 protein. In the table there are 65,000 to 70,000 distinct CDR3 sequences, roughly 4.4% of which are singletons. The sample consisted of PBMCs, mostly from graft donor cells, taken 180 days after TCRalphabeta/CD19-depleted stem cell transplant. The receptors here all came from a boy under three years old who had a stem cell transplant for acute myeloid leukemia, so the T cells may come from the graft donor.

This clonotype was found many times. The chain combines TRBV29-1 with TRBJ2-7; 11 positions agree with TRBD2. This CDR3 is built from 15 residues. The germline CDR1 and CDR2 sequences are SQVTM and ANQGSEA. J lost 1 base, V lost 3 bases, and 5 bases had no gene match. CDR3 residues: CSVDGRLAGSYEQYF. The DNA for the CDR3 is TGCAGCGTTGACGGCCGACTAGCGGGGTCCTACGAGCAGTACTTC.

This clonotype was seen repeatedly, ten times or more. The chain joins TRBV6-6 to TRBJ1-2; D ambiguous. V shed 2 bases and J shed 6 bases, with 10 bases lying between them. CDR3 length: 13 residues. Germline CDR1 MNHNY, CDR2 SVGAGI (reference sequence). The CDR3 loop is CASSYGAAHGYTF. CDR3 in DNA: TGTGCCAGCAGTTACGGTGCAGCCCATGGCTACACCTTC.

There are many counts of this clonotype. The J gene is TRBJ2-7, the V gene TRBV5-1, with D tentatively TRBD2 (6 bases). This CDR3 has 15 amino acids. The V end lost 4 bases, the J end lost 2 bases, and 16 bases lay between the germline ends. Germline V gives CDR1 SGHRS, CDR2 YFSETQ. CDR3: CASSPDQSGAYEQYF. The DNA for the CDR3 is TGCGCCAGCAGCCCCGATCAGTCGGGGGCCTACGAGCAGTACTTC.

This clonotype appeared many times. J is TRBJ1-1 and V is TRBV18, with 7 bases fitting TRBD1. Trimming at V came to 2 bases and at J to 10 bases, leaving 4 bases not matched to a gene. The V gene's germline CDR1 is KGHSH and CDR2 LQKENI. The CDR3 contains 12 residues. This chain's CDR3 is CASSPRDSSAFF. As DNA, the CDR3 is TGTGCCAGCTCACCAAGGGACAGCTCAGCTTTCTTT.

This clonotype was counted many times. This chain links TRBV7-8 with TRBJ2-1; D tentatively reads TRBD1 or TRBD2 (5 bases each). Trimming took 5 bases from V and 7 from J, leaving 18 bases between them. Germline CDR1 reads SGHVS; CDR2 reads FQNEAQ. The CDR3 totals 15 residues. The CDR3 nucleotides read TGTGCCAGCAGCACCCATCGGGGCCCGGGGAATGAGCAGTTCTTC. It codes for CASSTHRGPGNEQFF. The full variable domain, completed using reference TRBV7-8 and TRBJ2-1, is GAGVSQSPRYKVAKRGQDVALRCDPISGHVSLFWYQQALGQGPEFLTYFQNEAQLDKSGLPSDRFFAERPEGSVSTLKIQRTQQEDSAVYLCASSTHRGPGNEQFFGPGTRLTVL.

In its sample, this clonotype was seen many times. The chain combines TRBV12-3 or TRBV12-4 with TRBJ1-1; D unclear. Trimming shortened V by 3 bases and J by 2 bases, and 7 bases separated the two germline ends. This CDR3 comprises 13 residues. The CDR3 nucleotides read TGTGCCAGCAGTTTTGGTCTAAACACTGAAGCTTTCTTT. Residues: CASSFGLNTEAFF.

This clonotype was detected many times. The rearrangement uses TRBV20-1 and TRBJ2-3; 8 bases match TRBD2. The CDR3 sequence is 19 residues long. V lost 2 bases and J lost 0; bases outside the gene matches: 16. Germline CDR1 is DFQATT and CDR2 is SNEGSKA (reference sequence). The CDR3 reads CSARPFLSSGPPSTDTQYF. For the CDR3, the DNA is TGCAGTGCTAGACCCTTTTTATCTAGCGGGCCCCCTAGCACAGATACGCAGTATTTT.

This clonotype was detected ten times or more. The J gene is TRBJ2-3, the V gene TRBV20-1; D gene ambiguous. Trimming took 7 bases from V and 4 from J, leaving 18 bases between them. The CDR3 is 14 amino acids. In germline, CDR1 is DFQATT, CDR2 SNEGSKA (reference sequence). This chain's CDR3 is CSVRLGSFSDTQYF. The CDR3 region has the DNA TGCAGTGTACGCCTCGGTTCTTTTTCAGATACGCAGTATTTT.

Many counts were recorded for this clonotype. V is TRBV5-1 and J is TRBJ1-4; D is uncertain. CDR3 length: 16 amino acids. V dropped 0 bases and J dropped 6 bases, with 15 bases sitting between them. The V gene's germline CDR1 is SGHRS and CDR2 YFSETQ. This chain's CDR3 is CASSLAPGPRDEKLFF. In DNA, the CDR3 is TGCGCCAGCAGCTTGGCCCCGGGCCCTAGGGATGAAAAACTGTTTTTT.

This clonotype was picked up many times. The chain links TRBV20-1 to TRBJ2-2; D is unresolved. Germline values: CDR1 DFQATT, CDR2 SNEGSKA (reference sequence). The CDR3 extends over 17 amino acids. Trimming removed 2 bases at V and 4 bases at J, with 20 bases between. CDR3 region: CSARLSKISFGTGELFF. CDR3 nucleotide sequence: TGCAGTGCTAGACTTTCTAAGATCTCATTCGGCACCGGGGAGCTGTTTTTT.

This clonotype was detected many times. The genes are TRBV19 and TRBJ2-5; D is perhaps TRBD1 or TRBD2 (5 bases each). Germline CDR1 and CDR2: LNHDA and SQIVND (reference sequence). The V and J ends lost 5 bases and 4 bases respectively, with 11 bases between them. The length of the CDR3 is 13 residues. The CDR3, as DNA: TGTGCCAGTAGTCCCCCAGGGAGAGAGACCCAGTACTTC. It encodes CASSPPGRETQYF.

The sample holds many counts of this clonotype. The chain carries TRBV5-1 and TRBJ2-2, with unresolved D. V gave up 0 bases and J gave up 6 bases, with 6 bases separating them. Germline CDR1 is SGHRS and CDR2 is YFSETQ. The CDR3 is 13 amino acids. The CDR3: CASSLEVSGELFF. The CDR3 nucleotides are TGCGCCAGCAGCTTGGAGGTGTCCGGGGAGCTGTTTTTT.

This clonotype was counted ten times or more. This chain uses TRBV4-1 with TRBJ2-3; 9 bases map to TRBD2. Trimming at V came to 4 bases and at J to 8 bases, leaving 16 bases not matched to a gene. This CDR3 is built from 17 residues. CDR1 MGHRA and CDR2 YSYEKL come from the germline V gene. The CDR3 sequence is CASSLLSGGVGGATQYF. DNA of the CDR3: TGCGCCAGCAGCCTCCTTAGCGGGGGCGTCGGGGGCGCTACGCAGTATTTT.

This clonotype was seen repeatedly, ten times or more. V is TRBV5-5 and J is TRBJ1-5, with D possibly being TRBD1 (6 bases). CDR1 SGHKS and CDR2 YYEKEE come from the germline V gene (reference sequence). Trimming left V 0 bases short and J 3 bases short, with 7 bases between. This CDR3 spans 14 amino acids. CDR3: CASSLVGHNQPQHF. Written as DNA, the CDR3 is TGTGCCAGCAGCTTGGTGGGACACAATCAGCCCCAGCATTTT.

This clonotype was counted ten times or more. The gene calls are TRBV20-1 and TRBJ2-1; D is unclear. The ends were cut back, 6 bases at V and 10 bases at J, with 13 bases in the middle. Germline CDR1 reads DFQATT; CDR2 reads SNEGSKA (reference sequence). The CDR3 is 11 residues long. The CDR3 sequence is CSARVVEEQFF. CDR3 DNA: TGCAGTGCCCGAGTGGTTGAGGAGCAGTTCTTC.

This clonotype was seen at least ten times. The CDR3 region has the DNA TGTGCCAGCAGTCTACAGGACCTCCTTAGCACAGATACGCAGTATTTT. Protein: CASSLQDLLSTDTQYF. The rearrangement uses TRBV12-3 or TRBV12-4 and TRBJ2-3; TRBD1 might be the D (5 bases). Trimming pared 5 bases from V and 0 bases from J, leaving 15 bases between. The CDR3 is 16 residues long.

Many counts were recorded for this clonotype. As DNA, the CDR3 is TGTGCCAGCAGCCCCTCGGTCGGGGGCGTTACGCAGTATTTT. Translated: CASSPSVGGVTQYF. The chain has TRBV5-6 and TRBJ2-3; either TRBD1 or TRBD2 may fit D (6 bases each). Germline V gene data show CDR1 as SGHDT and CDR2 as YYEEEE. With 4 bases removed from V and 8 bases from J, the gap between germline ends came to 17 bases. The length of the CDR3 is 14 residues.